The clone carrying this T cell receptor (beta chain) was found once. What it recognizes is unknown. Profiled with immunoSEQ multiplex PCR; TCRdb holds only in-frame clones, not every one. The sample includes about 30,000 clones, roughly 78% of them seen just once. This sample is drawn from a study of T cells in narcolepsy. In the study overall: Donors had narcolepsy type 1 or type 2, or were healthy controls. Study conclusions and caveats: Same-patient CSF and blood CD4+ T cell clonotypes included HCRT-specific and TRIB2-specific autoreactive ones. Reportedly, autoreactive clonotypes were serially detected in patients' blood but not controls'.

The V gene end was trimmed by 6 bases and the J gene end by 0 bases; junction bases not matched to a gene: 7. Germline CDR1 and CDR2: SNHLY and FYNNEI. This CDR3 has 16 amino acids. The source material was CD45RA- memory CD4+ T cells from PBMCs. The rearrangement joins TRBV2 to TRBJ2-2; TRBD2 aligns across 7 bases. This receptor was taken from a human donor with narcolepsy. The CDR3 protein is CASSKEGTTNTGELFF. Here the CDR3 DNA reads TGTGCCAGCAGCAAAGAAGGGACTACGAACACCGGGGAGCTGTTTTTT. Filled out from reference TRBV2 and TRBJ2-2, the complete variable domain reads EPEVTQTPSHQVTQMGQEVILRCVPISNHLYFYWYRQILGQKVEFLVSFYNNEISEKSEIFDDQFSVERPDGSNFTLKIRSTKLEDSAMYFCASSKEGTTNTGELFFGEGSRLTVL.